The clone carrying this T cell receptor beta chain was counted a few times. What it binds is unknown. The data derive from a study of cytomegalovirus exposure and HLA in healthy donors. Whole-study findings and limits: A prior analysis recorded that most TCR beta V segments were productive about 87% or about 30% of the time.

V gave up 0 bases and J gave up 3 bases; unmatched junction bases: 4. Germline CDR1 and CDR2: LGHNA and YSLEER. CDR3 size: 16 residues. A multiplex PCR was run with 60 Vbeta primers and 13 Jbeta primers. Sequencing was performed with immunoSEQ multiplex PCR; in TCRdb, only in-frame clones are kept and a portion is missing. The sample carries under 200,000 clones, roughly 85% recorded once. The sample comprised PBMCs. This sequence joins TRBV4-3 and TRBJ2-1; 8 bases line up with TRBD2. The sequence derives from a middle-aged woman in good health and CMV-seronegative. CDR3 nucleotides: TGCGCCAGCAGCCAAGAAAGCGCGGGAGGCTACAATGAGCAGTTCTTC. As protein: CASSQESAGGYNEQFF.